The clone carrying this T cell receptor (beta chain) was seen a few times. CDR3 length: 14 residues. V lost 5 bases, J lost 1 base, and 11 bases lay in between. Germline V gives CDR1 SEHNR, CDR2 FQNEAQ (reference sequence). The data were taken from a study of CD8 T cells in Susac syndrome. With random hexamers, roughly 0.5 to 1 ug RNA was reverse transcribed. MiXCR, run by TCRdb on the immunoSEQ multiplex PCR reads, gives a single entry per CDR3 protein. The repertoire consists of hundreds of thousands of distinct CDR3 sequences, with 95% occurring once and the leading ten covering 0.082%. Sequencing was done on a sample of CD4+ T cells from PBMCs. This TCR derives from a human donor with multiple sclerosis. The chain has TRBV7-9 and TRBJ1-1, with D possibly TRBD1 on 6 matching bases. As DNA, the CDR3 is TGTGCCAGCAGCGTGACAGGAGGGAACACTGAAGCTTTCTTT. Protein sequence: CASSVTGGNTEAFF.